Following are 14 T cell receptor beta chains from one sample sequenced in a study of blood T cell repertoires in COVID-19. Measured with immunoSEQ multiplex PCR; TCRdb has only the in-frame clones, and not every one. Here the sample spans a few hundred thousand clones, 91% being singletons. The sequenced sample was peripheral blood. The receptors shown here come from a person aged 18-35 years with COVID-19, enrolled during active disease.

The chain links TRBV2 to TRBJ2-5, with 11 nucleotides matching TRBD2. With 7 bases clipped from V and 5 bases from J, the junction kept 6 bases outside the gene matches. Per germline, CDR1 SNHLY and CDR2 FYNNEI. There are 14 residues in the CDR3. CDR3 in amino acids: CASTLAGGEETQYF. The CDR3 nucleotides are TGTGCCAGCACCTTAGCGGGAGGGGAGGAGACCCAGTACTTC. The full variable domain, in which reference TRBV2 and TRBJ2-5 provide the parts outside the CDR3, is EPEVTQTPSHQVTQMGQEVILRCVPISNHLYFYWYRQILGQKVEFLVSFYNNEISEKSEIFDDQFSVERPDGSNFTLKIRSTKLEDSAMYFCASTLAGGEETQYFGPGTRLLVL.

V is TRBV19 and J is TRBJ1-6; 11 nucleotides agree with TRBD1. Trimming removed 5 bases from V and 9 bases from J; junction bases left unmatched: 9. This CDR3 has 16 amino acids. CDR1 is LNHDA and CDR2 is SQIVND in the germline V gene (reference sequence). The CDR3 region is CASSPRTGGEGSPLHF. CDR3 DNA: TGTGCCAGTAGTCCCCGGACAGGGGGCGAGGGTTCACCCCTCCACTTT.

In its sample, this clone was seen once. V is TRBV19 and J is TRBJ2-2, with 11 bases lining up with TRBD2. The CDR3 is made up of 17 amino acids. Unmatched junction bases numbered 14, after V lost 8 bases and J lost 6 bases. CDR1 LNHDA and CDR2 SQIVND come from the germline V gene (reference sequence). Here the CDR3 DNA reads TGTGCCAGTGAGACATTAGCGGGAGGGCCCGAAGCCGGGGAGCTGTTTTTT. Translated, it gives CASETLAGGPEAGELFF.

The chain joins TRBV6-1 to TRBJ1-2; D is ambiguous. Trimming removed 1 base from V and 7 bases from J, with 13 bases in between. Per germline, CDR1 MNHNS and CDR2 SASEGT. This CDR3 spans 14 amino acids. This CDR3 reads CASSEGSGGFGYTF. The CDR3 nucleotides are TGTGCCAGCAGTGAAGGGAGTGGAGGGTTTGGCTACACCTTC.

This clone showed up just once. The chain employs TRBV24-1 and TRBJ2-3, with 7 bases lining up with TRBD1. CDR3 length: 15 amino acids. The V gene's germline CDR1 is KGHDR and CDR2 SFDVKD. Trimming removed 4 bases from V and 6 bases from J; junction bases left unmatched: 9. CDR3 region: CATSEWGQSGDTQYF. The DNA of the CDR3 is TGTGCCACCAGTGAATGGGGACAGTCAGGGGATACGCAGTATTTT.

The rearrangement links TRBV18 to TRBJ2-7, with 8 bases aligning to TRBD1. The CDR3 is 18 amino acids. The germline gives CDR1 KGHSH, CDR2 LQKENI. Trimming took 6 bases from V and 0 from J; bases not matched to a gene: 16. CDR3: CASSHTGDGQGFSYEQYF. CDR3 bases: TGTGCCAGCTCCCACACGGGGGATGGACAGGGTTTCTCCTACGAGCAGTACTTC.

J is TRBJ2-7 and V is TRBV11-2; 10 nucleotides line up with TRBD2. The J segment lost 3 bases and the V segment lost 5 bases, leaving 4 bases of the junction unmatched. Germline assignment: CDR1 SGHAT and CDR2 FQNNGV. CDR3 length: 14 amino acids. CDR3 sequence reads: CASSRTSGFYEQYF. The DNA of the CDR3 is TGTGCCAGCAGCAGGACTAGCGGATTCTACGAGCAGTACTTC.

This chain links TRBV6-1 with TRBJ1-3, with D unresolved. Germline V gives CDR1 MNHNS, CDR2 SASEGT. With 3 bases removed from V and 8 bases from J, the gap between germline ends came to 17 bases. The CDR3 has 15 amino acids. This chain's CDR3 is CASSERVEWEDTIYF. In DNA form, the CDR3 reads TGTGCCAGCAGTGAGAGGGTTGAATGGGAAGACACCATATATTTT.

V is TRBV6-5 and J is TRBJ2-1; 8 positions agree with TRBD1. Germline V lookup: CDR1 MNHEY, CDR2 SVGAGI. This CDR3 comprises 12 residues. Trimming at V came to 5 bases and at J to 12 bases, leaving 6 bases not matched to a gene. The CDR3 loop reads CASSPWGTGQFF. DNA of the CDR3: TGTGCCAGCAGTCCCTGGGGGACAGGGCAGTTCTTC.

The CDR3 DNA follows: TGTGCCAGCAGCGTAGTGGGACGGGAGAACTTTAATGAGCAGTTCTTC. The encoded protein is CASSVVGRENFNEQFF. The chain links TRBV9 to TRBJ2-1; TRBD2 is a possible D gene (6 bases). V lost 0 bases to trimming and J lost 7 bases, with 17 bases between them. This CDR3 is built from 16 residues. Germline V gene sequence: CDR1 SGDLS, CDR2 YYNGEE.

The chain couples TRBV6-6 to TRBJ1-1; 8 bases map to TRBD1. Trimming cost V 4 bases and J 5 bases; bases outside gene matches: 6. CDR1 MNHNY and CDR2 SVGAGI come from the germline V gene (reference sequence). This CDR3 contains 14 residues. CDR3 DNA sequence: TGTGCCAGCAGTTTCTCAGGGGGCAATACTGAAGCTTTCTTT. The encoded protein is CASSFSGGNTEAFF.

The CDR3 DNA reads TGTGCCAGCTCACGGGACAGGGGCTACGAGCAGTACTTC. It codes for CASSRDRGYEQYF. This chain joins TRBV18 and TRBJ2-7; 10 bases are a match to TRBD1. This CDR3 has 13 residues. Trimming removed 4 bases from V and 3 bases from J; junction bases left unmatched: 0. Germline assignment: CDR1 KGHSH and CDR2 LQKENI.

This chain connects TRBV19 to TRBJ1-5; weak D call: TRBD1 (5 bases). The germline gives CDR1 LNHDA, CDR2 SQIVND (reference sequence). The CDR3 length is 14 residues. V shed 11 bases and J shed 3 bases, with 17 bases lying between them. In DNA, the CDR3 is TGTGCCGCGGGACCGCCTGGGACCAATCAGCCCCAGCATTTT. It yields the protein CAAGPPGTNQPQHF.

The CDR3 region is CASSPARQGTTYEQYF. The CDR3 DNA reads as TGTGCCAGCAGTCCAGCCCGACAGGGGACGACATACGAGCAGTACTTC. V usage is TRBV6-2 or TRBV6-3 and J usage is TRBJ2-7; 8 positions agree with TRBD1. The germline V gene encodes CDR1 MNHEY and CDR2 SVGEGT. The CDR3 runs 16 residues. Germline trimming cut 5 bases from V and 4 bases from J; bases unmatched to any gene: 13.